This T cell receptor (beta chain) was captured in a study of metastatic and nonmetastatic thyroid tumors. On the study more broadly: Repertoires were compared across blood and tumor or nodule tissue from malignant and benign thyroid patients. Study results and limitations: In both blood and tumor samples, TCR beta diversity was reported significantly higher for malignant than benign nodules.

V was shortened by 0 bases and J by 3 bases, with 3 bases between the two germline ends. The CDR3 extends over 13 amino acids. The germline V gene has CDR1 MNHEY and CDR2 SVGEGT. Every patient was untreated before thyroid surgery. Per the authors' pipeline: The distant-metastasis classifier for papillary thyroid cancer was built from CDR3 differences across clinicopathological groups. TCRdb reanalyzed the PCR reads with MiXCR. The V and J calls come from TCRdb's annotation, not from the publication. The repertoire consists of some 26,000 clones, with about 3.7% occurring once and the leading ten covering under 4%. In this sample, this clone turned up a few times. Antigen specificity is unknown.

Sequenced: blood. The chain links TRBV6-2 or TRBV6-3 to TRBJ1-5; D not resolved. The TCR originated in a male donor with papillary thyroid cancer or a benign thyroid nodule (not recorded which). Some clones in this sample may be carry-over from other donors' samples. The CDR3 region has the DNA TGTGCCAGCAGTTACTCGTTCAATCAGCCCCAGCATTTT. This sequence encodes CASSYSFNQPQHF.